Shown below are 5 T cell receptor beta chains from a single sample sequenced in a study of cytotoxic CD8 clonotypes in ibrutinib-treated CLL. Profiling relied on immunoSEQ multiplex PCR, and the TCRdb table lists in-frame clones only, not all of them. The sample includes around 200,000 clones, roughly three quarters of them seen just once. The starting material was PBMCs, obtained after 12 months of ibrutinib treatment. The receptor set was obtained from a human donor with chronic lymphocytic leukemia.

The gene calls are TRBV4-2 and TRBJ2-7; a weak D match, TRBD2 (6 bases). Germline CDR1 LGHNA, CDR2 YNFKEQ. V lost 1 base to trimming and J lost 5 bases, with 24 bases between them. CDR3 size: 18 residues. The CDR3, as DNA: TGTGCCAGCAGCCAAGTGAGAGGATGGGGGAGGCCCCCTCACGAGCAGTACTTC. This sequence encodes CASSQVRGWGRPPHEQYF.

The chain carries TRBV10-2 and TRBJ1-2, with 9 nucleotides matching TRBD1. The CDR3 loop spans 14 amino acids. Looked up from germline, CDR1 is WSHSY and CDR2 is SAAADI. Trimming removed 10 bases from V and 4 bases from J; junction bases left unmatched: 10. The CDR3 is CATTTGTGTYGYTF. The CDR3 nucleotides read TGCGCCACCACTACCGGGACAGGGACCTATGGCTACACCTTC.

V gene TRBV28 combines with J gene TRBJ2-7; the D gene could be TRBD1 or TRBD2 (5 bases each). The CDR3 runs 15 residues. V lost 2 bases and J lost 1, with 12 bases in between. CDR1 is MDHEN, CDR2 SYDVKM, per germline. In nucleotides, the CDR3 is TGTGCCAGCAGTTTAACCGGGACCCTATCCTACGAGCAGTACTTC. Translation gives CASSLTGTLSYEQYF.

The J gene is TRBJ1-2, the V gene TRBV28, with no clear D. V lost 6 bases, J lost 2 bases, and 10 bases lay in between. This CDR3 region has 13 residues. Germline V gene sequence: CDR1 MDHEN, CDR2 SYDVKM. CDR3 DNA: TGTGCCAGCAGAACCGGGTCCAACTATGGCTACACCTTC. It yields the protein CASRTGSNYGYTF.

This clone was seen only once. The rearrangement uses TRBV6-5 and TRBJ1-5; TRBD1 matches at 9 bases. The CDR3 runs to 15 residues. V shed 6 bases, J shed 7 bases, and the junction held 10 bases outside the gene matches. The germline CDR1 and CDR2 sequences are MNHEY and SVGAGI. The CDR3 nucleotides read TGTGCCAGCAGATTACTGACAGGGGGAGAACAGCCCCAGCATTTT. This sequence encodes CASRLLTGGEQPQHF.